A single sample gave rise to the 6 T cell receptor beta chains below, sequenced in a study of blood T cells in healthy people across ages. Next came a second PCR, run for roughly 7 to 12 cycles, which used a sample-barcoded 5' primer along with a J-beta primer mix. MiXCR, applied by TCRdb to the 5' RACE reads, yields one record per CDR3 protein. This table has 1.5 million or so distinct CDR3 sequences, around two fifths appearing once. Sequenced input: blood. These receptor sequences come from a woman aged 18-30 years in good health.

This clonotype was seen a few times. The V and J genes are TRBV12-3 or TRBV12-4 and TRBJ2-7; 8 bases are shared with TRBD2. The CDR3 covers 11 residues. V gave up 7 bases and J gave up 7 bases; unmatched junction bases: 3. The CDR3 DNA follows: TGTGCCAGCAAGAGCGGGGGAGAGCAGTACTTC. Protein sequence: CASKSGGEQYF.

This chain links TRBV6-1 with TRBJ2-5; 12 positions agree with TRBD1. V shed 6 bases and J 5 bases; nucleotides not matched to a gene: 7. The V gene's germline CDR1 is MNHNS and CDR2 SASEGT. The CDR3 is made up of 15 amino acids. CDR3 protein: CASRAGQGARETQYF. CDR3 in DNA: TGTGCCAGCAGAGCGGGACAGGGGGCTCGTGAGACCCAGTACTTC.

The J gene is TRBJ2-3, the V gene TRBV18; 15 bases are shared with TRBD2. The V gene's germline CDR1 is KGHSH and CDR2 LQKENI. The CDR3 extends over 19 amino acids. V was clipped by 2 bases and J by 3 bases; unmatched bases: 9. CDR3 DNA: TGTGCCAGCTCACCAAAAACTGGACTAGCGGGAGGGCCGACAGATACGCAGTATTTT. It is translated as CASSPKTGLAGGPTDTQYF.

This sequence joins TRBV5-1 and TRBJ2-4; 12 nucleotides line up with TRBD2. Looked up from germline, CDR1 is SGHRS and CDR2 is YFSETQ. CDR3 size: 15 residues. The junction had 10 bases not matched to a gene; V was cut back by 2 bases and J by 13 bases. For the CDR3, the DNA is TGCGCCAGCAGCTTCCCTAGCGGGGGGGCTGAAACCCAGTACTTC. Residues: CASSFPSGGAETQYF.

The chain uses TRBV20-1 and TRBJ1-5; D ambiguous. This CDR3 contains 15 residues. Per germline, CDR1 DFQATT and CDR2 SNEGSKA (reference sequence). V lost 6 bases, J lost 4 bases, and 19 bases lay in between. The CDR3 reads CSASRVGLPNQPQHF. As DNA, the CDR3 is TGCAGTGCATCAAGAGTCGGACTCCCAAATCAGCCCCAGCATTTT.

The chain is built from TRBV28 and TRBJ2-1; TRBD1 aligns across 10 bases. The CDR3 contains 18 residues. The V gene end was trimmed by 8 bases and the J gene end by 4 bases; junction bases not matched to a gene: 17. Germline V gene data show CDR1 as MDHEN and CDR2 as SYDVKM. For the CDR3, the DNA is TGTGCCAGCCATCAGCGGTGGGCCAGACAGGGGGCTTACAATGAGCAGTTCTTC. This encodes CASHQRWARQGAYNEQFF.